These 9 T cell receptor delta chains were all obtained from the same sample, sequenced in a study of gamma-delta T cells after stem cell transplantation. TCRdb fed the RT-PCR reads to CATT. Of a few thousand delta-chain clones detected, approximately 7.1% appear once; the ten largest clones hold about 11%. Sample: gamma-delta T cells. The receptors derive from a human donor. It is not recorded whose cells these are; they may come from a transplant donor.

There are a few counts of this clone. This likely traces to a read error, being one base from a far larger clone. The chain joins TRDV2 to TRDJ1, with D hard to call. The CDR3 is 19 amino acids. The germline CDR1 and CDR2 sequences are GEAIGNYY and EKD. The V gene lost 1 base and the J gene lost 0 bases, with 23 bases spanning the gap. The DNA of the CDR3 is TGTGCCTGTGACACAATCTCGCATACTGAGGGCCTGTACACCGATAAACTCATCTTT. It codes for CACDTISHTEGLYTDKLIF.

This clone was observed a few times. This sequence may be a read error, since a much larger clone differs from it by one base. CDR3 DNA sequence: TGTGCCTGTGACGCCCTGACTGGGGGATACGGGGGCTCCTGGGACACCCGACAGATGTTTTTC. As protein: CACDALTGGYGGSWDTRQMFF. The rearrangement joins TRDV2 to TRDJ3; 13 nucleotides align to TRDD3. CDR1 and CDR2 from the germline V gene are GEAIGNYY and EKD. This CDR3 comprises 21 residues. Trimming took 3 bases from V and 0 from J; bases not matched to a gene: 10.

This clone showed up just a few times. V usage is TRDV1 and J usage is TRDJ1; 10 bases line up with TRDD3. The germline CDR1 and CDR2 sequences are TSWWSYY and QGS. V shed 4 bases and J 7 bases; nucleotides not matched to a gene: 12. The CDR3 runs to 16 residues. This CDR3 is CALGGFLRGIRGKLIF. Here the CDR3 DNA reads TGTGCTCTTGGGGGGTTCCTACGGGGGATACGCGGTAAACTCATCTTT.

By share of the sample, this clone is large. The V and J genes are TRDV2 and TRDJ1; D remains unclear. The germline V gene has CDR1 GEAIGNYY and CDR2 EKD. V lost 0 bases and J 1 base, leaving 11 bases between the germline ends. This CDR3 is built from 15 residues. This CDR3 reads CACDTLGTPTDKLIF. Written as DNA, the CDR3 is TGTGCCTGTGACACCTTGGGAACCCCCACCGATAAACTCATCTTT.

By share, this clone ranks as large. V usage is TRDV2 and J usage is TRDJ1; a possible D gene is TRDD3 (5 bases). The germline gives CDR1 GEAIGNYY, CDR2 EKD. The V gene lost 3 bases and the J gene lost 1 base, with 29 bases spanning the gap. The CDR3 covers 20 residues. The chain's CDR3 is CACDPLGGLPRVTVTDKLIF. CDR3 in DNA: TGTGCCTGTGACCCCCTGGGAGGTCTACCCCGCGTAACAGTCACCGATAAACTCATCTTT.

This clone is labeled medium-sized. In the same sample, other DNA sequences code for this CDR3. The chain joins TRDV2 to TRDJ3, with 8 bases fitting TRDD3. Germline V gene lookup returns CDR1 GEAIGNYY and CDR2 EKD. The CDR3 length is 21 residues. V lost 0 bases, J lost 0 bases, and 12 bases stayed unmatched. The CDR3 DNA sequence: TGTGCCTGTGACACCGGTTCGCTGGGGATACCAAGCTCCTGGGACACCCGACAGATGTTTTTC. This encodes CACDTGSLGIPSSWDTRQMFF.

Sample share makes this clone medium-sized. A single base separates this from a much larger clone, so it may be a read error. This CDR3 is also generated by other DNA sequences in the sample. The chain uses TRDV2 and TRDJ1; TRDD3 agrees at 7 bases. The CDR3 extends over 15 amino acids. CDR1 is GEAIGNYY, CDR2 EKD, per germline. The CDR3 sequence: CACDTVGIMADKLIF. CDR3 sequence (DNA): TGTGCCTGTGACACCGTGGGGATAATGGCCGATAAGCTCATCTTT.

This clone was seen a few times. A much larger clone sits a single nucleotide away, making a read error possible. V gene TRDV2 combines with J gene TRDJ1, with 10 bases identical to TRDD3. V shed 2 bases, J shed 7 bases, and the junction held 30 bases outside the gene matches. The CDR3 has 22 residues. Germline V gene sequence: CDR1 GEAIGNYY, CDR2 EKD. CDR3 amino acids: CACDMAPLRTGGCSGVDGKLIF. CDR3 in DNA: TGTGCCTGTGACATGGCCCCTTTACGTACTGGGGGATGTTCCGGGGTAGACGGTAAACTCATCTTT.

Details on this clone: This may arise from a read error, as a much more abundant clone is one base away. The CDR3 DNA reads TGTGCCTGTGACACCGGCTGGGGGATAGTGGGCTCCTGTGACACCCGACAGATGTTTTTC. This encodes CACDTGWGIVGSCDTRQMFF. This rearrangement joins TRDV2 to TRDJ3; 10 positions agree with TRDD3. The germline V gene has CDR1 GEAIGNYY and CDR2 EKD. This CDR3 has 20 residues.